Below, 21 T cell receptor beta chains from the same sample are listed, as sequenced in a study of CD8+ T cells in alopecia areata. Reverse transcription of extracted RNA yielded cDNA, which provided the sequencing template. Here immunoSEQ multiplex PCR was the method, and the copy in TCRdb shows in-frame clones only, minus some. The table includes about 180,000 clones, 40% to 65% detected once. Noted treatment: oral pan-JAK inhibitor, 5-10 mg twice daily. The sequences come from CD8+ T cells sorted from blood, collected at week 24, from a patient treated with tofacitinib. Receptors originate from a human donor with alopecia areata.

This clone appeared a few times. The J gene is TRBJ2-2, the V gene TRBV29-1; 9 positions agree with TRBD2. Losses at the gene ends were 3 bases for V and 3 bases for J; bases not matched to a gene: 5. The CDR3 is made up of 15 amino acids. Germline CDR1 and CDR2: SQVTM and ANQGSEA. The CDR3 DNA reads TGCAGCGTTGAGTTAGCGGGGGTTTACACCGGGGAGCTGTTTTTT. Residues: CSVELAGVYTGELFF.

Regarding this clone: Since no conserved phenylalanine or tryptophan closes the CDR3, a read error is the likely cause. The V and J genes are TRBV2 and TRBJ2-3; 8 bases are a match to TRBD2. The CDR3 is 15 residues long. V shed 0 bases and J 4 bases; nucleotides not matched to a gene: 3. The germline V gene encodes CDR1 SNHLY and CDR2 FYNNEI. CDR3 coding DNA: TGTGCCAGCAGTGAAGCGCGCGGGGGGCCAGATACGCAGTATTCT. It encodes CASSEARGGPDTQYS.

This clone was counted a few times. J is TRBJ2-5 and V is TRBV27; D is unclear. There are 15 residues in the CDR3. Germline values: CDR1 MNHEY, CDR2 SMNVEV (reference sequence). Trimming cost V 5 bases and J 4 bases, with 17 bases left between them. CDR3 sequence: CASSSVGDLVETQYF. CDR3 coding DNA: TGTGCCAGCAGTAGCGTAGGTGATTTGGTAGAGACCCAGTACTTC.

The chain links TRBV7-8 to TRBJ1-1; tentatively, D is TRBD1 (5 bases). V gave up 4 bases and J gave up 3 bases, with 15 bases separating them. The CDR3 length is 15 residues. Germline assignment: CDR1 SGHVS and CDR2 FQNEAQ. The CDR3 sequence: CASSSRGYPYTEAFF. In DNA form, the CDR3 reads TGTGCCAGCAGCTCGCGGGGCTACCCTTACACTGAAGCTTTCTTT.

V and J are TRBV15 and TRBJ2-7, with a tentative D call TRBD1 (6 bases). Germline V gives CDR1 LNHNV, CDR2 YYDKDF (reference sequence). Deletions cut 1 base from V and 3 bases from J, with 13 bases between. CDR3 size: 15 residues. CDR3 region: CATSRGAQGYYEQYF. The DNA of the CDR3 is TGTGCCACCAGCAGAGGGGCCCAGGGGTACTACGAGCAGTACTTC.

V and J are TRBV2 and TRBJ1-2, with D maybe TRBD1 (5 bases). Germline CDR1 is SNHLY and CDR2 is FYNNEI. This CDR3 contains 10 residues. The V and J ends lost 7 bases and 8 bases respectively, with 8 bases between them. The CDR3 region has the DNA TGTGCCAGCAAGGGGTCGGGCTACACCTTC. Its translation: CASKGSGYTF.

This clone occurred a few times. CDR3 protein: CASSQGQAASYEQYF. The DNA of the CDR3 is TGCGCCAGCAGCCAAGGCCAGGCCGCCTCCTACGAGCAGTACTTC. The chain links TRBV4-3 to TRBJ2-7; D gene ambiguous. The germline V gene encodes CDR1 LGHNA and CDR2 YSLEER. V dropped 1 base and J dropped 0 bases, with 10 bases sitting between them. This CDR3 comprises 15 residues.

The chain is built from TRBV15 and TRBJ1-5, with D possibly TRBD1 on 5 matching bases. Germline CDR1 reads LNHNV; CDR2 reads YYDKDF (reference sequence). Trimming left V 1 base short and J 7 bases short, with 14 bases between. This CDR3 is built from 15 residues. The CDR3 loop is CATSRARGSGQPQHF. CDR3 nucleotides: TGTGCCACCAGCAGAGCGAGGGGCTCGGGGCAGCCCCAGCATTTT.

This clone was counted a few times. This chain links TRBV5-6 with TRBJ2-1; D might be TRBD1 (6 bases). CDR1 is SGHDT and CDR2 is YYEEEE in the germline V gene. The V and J ends lost 4 bases and 6 bases respectively, with 17 bases between them. The CDR3 runs 15 residues. DNA for the CDR3: TGTGCCAGCAGCCCCTTCGGAGAACAGGGCAATGAGCAGTTCTTC. It yields the protein CASSPFGEQGNEQFF. Looking up the rest from reference TRBV5-6 and TRBJ2-1 gives the full variable domain: DAGVTQSPTHLIKTRGQQVTLRCSPKSGHDTVSWYQQALGQGPQFIFQYYEEEERQRGNFPDRFSGHQFPNYSSELNVNALLLGDSALYLCASSPFGEQGNEQFFGPGTRLTVL.

V usage is TRBV6-1 and J usage is TRBJ2-3; TRBD2 agrees at 9 bases. Germline CDR1 and CDR2: MNHNS and SASEGT. The CDR3 sequence is 15 residues long. Unmatched junction bases numbered 8, after V lost 7 bases and J lost 3 bases. Here the CDR3 reads CASISRGGRTDTQYF. The CDR3 DNA reads TGTGCCAGCATTTCGCGGGGGGGCCGGACAGATACGCAGTATTTT.

The chain's CDR3 is CASSDGTGETQYF. The CDR3 bases are TGCGCCAGCAGTGACGGGACAGGGGAGACCCAGTACTTC. V gene TRBV10-2 combines with J gene TRBJ2-5; 9 bases align to TRBD1. The CDR3 has 13 amino acids. The germline V gene has CDR1 WSHSY and CDR2 SAAADI. Germline trimming cut 3 bases from V and 5 bases from J; bases unmatched to any gene: 1.

The chain uses TRBV7-9 and TRBJ2-7; D gene unclear. The germline V gene has CDR1 SEHNR and CDR2 FQNEAQ (reference sequence). CDR3 length: 13 residues. V gave up 3 bases and J gave up 4 bases, with 10 bases separating them. CDR3 DNA: TGTGCCAGCAGCTTTGCACTACCGTACGAGCAGTACTTC. It codes for CASSFALPYEQYF.

Note on this clone: This specimen includes other DNA sequences encoding the same CDR3. V is TRBV4-3 and J is TRBJ1-2; 8 bases fit TRBD1. This CDR3 region has 15 residues. J was trimmed by 2 bases and V by 0 bases; bases with no gene match: 2. Germline V gene sequence: CDR1 LGHNA, CDR2 YSLEER. The CDR3 reads CASSQDPGGNYGYTF. As DNA, the CDR3 is TGCGCCAGCAGCCAAGATCCAGGGGGCAACTATGGCTACACCTTC.

This clone was detected only a few times. The chain is built from TRBV29-1 and TRBJ2-7; D may be TRBD2 (6 bases). The CDR3 is 14 residues long. Trimming pared 7 bases from V and 2 bases from J, leaving 18 bases between. CDR1 is SQVTM, CDR2 ANQGSEA, per germline. In DNA, the CDR3 is TGCAGCGGGCTGGGGGGTTCCGGGACCTACGAGCAGTACTTC. This encodes CSGLGGSGTYEQYF.

The CDR3 region has the DNA TGTGCCAGCAGCTTATCAGGGGGCAATTCACCCCTCCACTTT. Translating gives CASSLSGGNSPLHF. The chain combines TRBV7-6 with TRBJ1-6, with 8 positions matching TRBD1. From germline, CDR1 is SGHVS and CDR2 FNYEAQ. The junction had 1 base not matched to a gene; V was cut back by 2 bases and J by 7 bases. This CDR3 is 14 amino acids long. Full variable domain (rest looked up from reference TRBV7-6 and TRBJ1-6): GAGVSQSPRYKVTKRGQDVALRCDPISGHVSLYWYRQALGQGPEFLTYFNYEAQQDKSGLPNDRFSAERPEGSISTLTIQRTEQRDSAMYRCASSLSGGNSPLHFGNGTRLTVT.

The chain has TRBV30 and TRBJ1-1; D might be TRBD1 (6 bases). CDR3 length equals 15 residues. V was cut by 4 bases and J by 1 base, with 16 bases left in between. CDR1 is GTSNPN and CDR2 is SVGIG in the germline V gene (reference sequence). The CDR3 region has the DNA TGTGCCTGGATGGGCGTGATGGGGGCGAACACTGAAGCTTTCTTT. Protein product: CAWMGVMGANTEAFF.

The chain recombines TRBV27 with TRBJ1-2, with D maybe TRBD1 (5 bases). CDR1 and CDR2 (germline): MNHEY, SMNVEV (reference sequence). The CDR3 is 16 residues long. Trimming shortened V by 6 bases and J by 5 bases, and 22 bases separated the two germline ends. CDR3 bases: TGTGCCAGCAGCGAAAACTTACAGGTCCCGGGGTATGGCTACACCTTC. Amino acid sequence: CASSENLQVPGYGYTF.

This clone was detected a few times. The J gene is TRBJ2-7, the V gene TRBV4-3, with 12 bases identical to TRBD1. The CDR3 is made up of 20 amino acids. CDR1 LGHNA and CDR2 YSLEER come from the germline V gene. J gave up 2 bases and V 2 bases, and 16 bases lay outside the gene matches. The chain's CDR3 is CASSQSYRDRGPLPPYEQYF. The CDR3 DNA reads TGCGCCAGCAGCCAATCCTACCGGGACAGGGGGCCTCTCCCACCCTACGAGCAGTACTTC.

This clone has more than one count but fewer than ten. CDR3 nucleotide sequence: TGTGCCAGCAGTGACCGGGGGGCTAGGGAGCTGTTTTTT. Translation gives CASSDRGARELFF. The J gene is TRBJ2-2, the V gene TRBV25-1; D perhaps matches TRBD2 (7 bases). The CDR3 extends over 13 amino acids. Germline assignment: CDR1 MGHDK and CDR2 SYGVNS. V was trimmed by 3 bases and J by 9 bases, leaving 11 bases between them. The full variable domain, rest sourced from reference TRBV25-1 and TRBJ2-2, is EADIYQTPRYLVIGTGKKITLECSQTMGHDKMYWYQQDPGMELHLIHYSYGVNSTEKGDLSSESTVSRIRTEHFPLTLESARPSHTSQYLCASSDRGARELFFGEGSRLTVL.

V usage is TRBV29-1 and J usage is TRBJ2-5; D not resolved. Looked up from germline, CDR1 is SQVTM and CDR2 is ANQGSEA. CDR3 length: 11 amino acids. Trimming pared 6 bases from V and 1 base from J, leaving 6 bases between. In nucleotides, the CDR3 is TGCAGCGTCCAGCCCCAAGAGACCCAGTACTTC. This gives the protein CSVQPQETQYF.

CDR3 DNA: TGTGCCAGCAGCTCCAGAGGGCGCAGGGAAGAGACCCAGTACTTC. As protein: CASSSRGRREETQYF. The chain combines TRBV11-2 with TRBJ2-5, with D possibly being TRBD1 or TRBD2 (5 bases each). Germline assignment: CDR1 SGHAT and CDR2 FQNNGV. The CDR3 has 15 amino acids. Trimming took 4 bases from V and 3 from J, leaving 15 bases between them.